The clone carrying this TCR beta chain came up many times. As to time point: pre-sensitization, week 0. The sample's treatment: therapeutic diphenylcyclopropenone sensitization with weekly scalp DPC. These data come from a study of human T cells and chemical hapten exposure. CDR3 length: 13 residues. Germline-derived CDR1 and CDR2 are SNHLY and FYNNEI. The V end lost 4 bases, the J end lost 2 bases, and 8 bases lay between the germline ends. In TCRdb, the RACE reads were re-called with MiXCR into one record per CDR3 protein. The data hold 62,000 or so distinct CDR3 sequences, with around 9.9% observed a single time.

The chain carries TRBV2 and TRBJ1-1; a weak D match, TRBD1 (5 bases). The TCR originated in a woman in her 50s with alopecia areata. Some clones in this sample may be carry-over from other donors' samples. The sequences come from whole blood, collected in connection with sensitization to the hapten diphenylcyclopropenone (DPC). As DNA, the CDR3 is TGTGCCAGCAGTGGTAGGGGAAACACTGAAGCTTTCTTT. Translating gives CASSGRGNTEAFF.